The rows below give T cell receptor beta chains drawn from one sample of a study of cytomegalovirus exposure and HLA in healthy donors. Clones were sequenced by immunoSEQ multiplex PCR, and TCRdb holds only the in-frame ones, with some missing. The sample shows 170,000 or so clones, approximately 81% of them seen only once. Sequencing input: PBMCs. All receptors come from a woman in her thirties in good health and CMV-seronegative. CDR3s include the opening cysteine and the closing phenylalanine or tryptophan. D genes are given only for firm matches. Clone sizes are given selectively: once, few, many, or a class where the clone is expanded.

j_call,clone_size,v_call,d_call,cdr3_aa,cdr3_nt
TRBJ2-3,NA,TRBV7-2,NA,CASSFSGSTDTQYF,TGTGCCAGCAGCTTTAGCGGTAGCACAGATACGCAGTATTTT
TRBJ2-7,few,TRBV5-1,NA,CASKAGGYYEQYF,TGCGCCAGCAAGGCGGGTGGATACTACGAGCAGTACTTC
TRBJ2-4,once,TRBV9,NA,CASSEGGGVAKNIQYF,TGTGCCAGCAGCGAGGGGGGGGGTGTAGCCAAAAACATTCAGTACTTC
TRBJ2-1,once,TRBV6-1,NA,CASSELANEQFF,TGTGCCAGCAGTGAACTAGCGAATGAGCAGTTCTTC
TRBJ1-1,few,TRBV6-5,NA,CASSPAGPPDTEAFF,TGTGCCAGCAGTCCGGCGGGTCCGCCGGACACTGAAGCTTTCTTT
TRBJ2-4,NA,TRBV6-6,NA,CASSYYNPGIQYF,TGTGCCAGCAGTTACTACAATCCGGGCATTCAGTACTTC
TRBJ2-3,NA,TRBV4-3,NA,CASSQDATQYF,TGCGCCAGCAGCCAAGATGCGACGCAGTATTTT
TRBJ2-5,NA,TRBV6-1,TRBD1,CASSEFWEPTGGETQYF,TGTGCCAGCAGTGAATTCTGGGAACCGACAGGGGGTGAGACCCAGTACTTC
TRBJ2-7,few,TRBV7-9,TRBD1,CASSPKTGLLLEQYF,TGTGCCAGCAGCCCGAAGACAGGGCTTCTTCTCGAGCAGTACTTC
TRBJ2-7,few,TRBV28,TRBD1,CASSSQGESYEQYF,TGTGCCAGCAGTTCCCAGGGGGAATCCTACGAGCAGTACTTC
TRBJ1-6,few,TRBV27,NA,CASRMSGNYSPLHF,TGTGCCAGCAGAATGTCAGGGAACTATTCACCCCTCCACTTT
TRBJ1-6,NA,TRBV6-5,TRBD1,CASSYQDRDNSPLHF,TGTGCCAGCAGTTACCAGGACAGGGATAATTCACCCCTCCACTTT